One sample yielded the 21 T cell receptor beta chains listed below, sequenced in a study of T cells after yellow fever vaccination (dated 2019 in TCRdb). According to the study, the label for this sample's treatment or condition signals: live attenuated yellow fever vaccine strain. The method was 5' RACE. Instrument on record: Illumina HiSeq 2500. In-frame beta chains were kept once TCRdb had trimmed the public reads at Q25 with fastp and called clones with MiXCR. Rows matching on CDR3 protein sequence are summarized as one entry with the most common DNA and genes. Counted in this sample were hundreds of thousands of distinct CDR3 sequences; about 13% of them appeared once. More than 13% of the sample goes to the ten largest clones. Sample: PBMCs, taken on the day of the yellow fever booster vaccination. Receptors originate from a man in his thirties or forties who received the YFV17D yellow fever vaccine.

This clonotype was recorded a few times. The genes are TRBV5-1 and TRBJ2-3; maybe TRBD1 (5 bases). The CDR3 length is 13 residues. The V end was cut by 0 bases, the J end by 10 bases, with 12 bases between. Germline V lookup: CDR1 SGHRS, CDR2 YFSETQ. This CDR3 reads CASSLEGLKAQYF. In DNA, the CDR3 is TGCGCCAGCAGCTTGGAGGGGCTAAAGGCGCAGTATTTT. The entire variable domain, with the rest obtained from reference TRBV5-1 and TRBJ2-3, is as follows: KAGVTQTPRYLIKTRGQQVTLSCSPISGHRSVSWYQQTPGQGLQFLFEYFSETQRNKGNFPGRFSGRQFSNSRSEMNVSTLELGDSALYLCASSLEGLKAQYFGPGTRLTVL.

Only a few counts were recorded for this clonotype. This chain joins TRBV20-1 and TRBJ2-1, with TRBD2 matching 8 bases. Per germline, CDR1 DFQATT and CDR2 SNEGSKA (reference sequence). With 5 bases clipped from V and 7 bases from J, the junction kept 4 bases outside the gene matches. The CDR3 consists of 12 residues. This chain's CDR3 is CSAGPSGNEQFF. For the CDR3, the DNA is TGCAGTGCTGGGCCTAGCGGGAATGAGCAGTTCTTC.

This clonotype came up a few times. The chain combines TRBV29-1 with TRBJ1-2, with no clear D. CDR1 SQVTM and CDR2 ANQGSEA come from the germline V gene. This CDR3 is built from 13 residues. V shed 6 bases and J shed 0 bases, with 11 bases lying between them. Written as DNA, the CDR3 is TGCAGCGTCCGCTCCCATTCTAACTATGGCTACACCTTC. This translates into CSVRSHSNYGYTF.

This clonotype was observed a handful of times. The genes are TRBV20-1 and TRBJ2-1; tentative D call: TRBD1 (5 bases). Germline V gene sequence: CDR1 DFQATT, CDR2 SNEGSKA (reference sequence). This CDR3 comprises 17 residues. V was trimmed by 1 base and J by 4 bases, leaving 20 bases between them. The CDR3 region is CSARVGRVPYRYNEQFF. In nucleotides, the CDR3 is TGCAGTGCTAGAGTGGGCAGGGTTCCGTATAGGTACAATGAGCAGTTCTTC.

The chain has TRBV15 and TRBJ2-7; D remains unclear. This CDR3 is 12 amino acids long. Germline CDR1 is LNHNV and CDR2 is YYDKDF (reference sequence). Trimming stripped 4 bases from V and 3 bases from J, with 7 bases between. CDR3 residues: CATSTLGYEQYF. The CDR3 DNA reads as TGTGCCACCAGCACGCTAGGCTACGAGCAGTACTTC.

This clonotype came up a few times. J is TRBJ2-7 and V is TRBV27; possible D gene TRBD1, 5 bases. Trimming stripped 5 bases from V and 2 bases from J, with 16 bases between. In germline, CDR1 is MNHEY, CDR2 SMNVEV (reference sequence). The CDR3 consists of 15 residues. The CDR3 sequence is CASSPSGANAYEQYF. CDR3 DNA sequence: TGTGCCAGCAGTCCGAGTGGGGCCAACGCCTACGAGCAGTACTTC.

This clonotype was seen a handful of times. As DNA, the CDR3 is TGTGCCAGCAGCGAAACTGACCTATACAAAACAGATACGCAGTATTTT. Translated: CASSETDLYKTDTQYF. The rearrangement uses TRBV7-8 and TRBJ2-3; D is unresolved. V was trimmed by 5 bases and J by 3 bases, leaving 18 bases between them. Germline CDR1 SGHVS, CDR2 FQNEAQ. CDR3 length equals 16 residues.

The gene calls are TRBV11-2 and TRBJ2-1, with 7 positions matching TRBD1. The trim removed 5 bases at V and 3 bases at J, leaving 16 bases unmatched. The CDR3 contains 18 residues. Looked up from germline, CDR1 is SGHAT and CDR2 is FQNNGV. CDR3 loop: CASSRYAGTALNYNEQFF. The CDR3 nucleotides read TGTGCCAGCAGCCGATACGCCGGGACAGCCCTTAACTACAATGAGCAGTTCTTC. Full variable domain (outside the CDR3, taken from reference TRBV11-2 and TRBJ2-1): EAGVAQSPRYKIIEKRQSVAFWCNPISGHATLYWYQQILGQGPKLLIQFQNNGVVDDSQLPKDRFSAERLKGVDSTLKIQPAKLEDSAVYLCASSRYAGTALNYNEQFFGPGTRLTVL.

Ten or more counts support this clonotype. The chain joins TRBV11-2 to TRBJ1-1; D possibly corresponds to TRBD1 (6 bases). V lost 5 bases, J lost 2 bases, and 24 bases lay in between. CDR3 length: 18 amino acids. The germline V gene encodes CDR1 SGHAT and CDR2 FQNNGV. The DNA for the CDR3 is TGTGCCAGCAGCGAGTCGGGGGGGGCGTTCGCCATCAACACTGAAGCTTTCTTT. Translated: CASSESGGAFAINTEAFF.

The chain joins TRBV20-1 to TRBJ2-7; D is perhaps TRBD2 (6 bases). Germline-derived CDR1 and CDR2 are DFQATT and SNEGSKA (reference sequence). This CDR3 has 13 amino acids. Between the trimmed V and J ends, which lost 3 bases and 7 bases, there was a span of 16 bases. The CDR3 region has the DNA TGCAGTGCTAGCCCCCAGGGTGGGGGGGAGCAGTACTTC. Translated: CSASPQGGGEQYF.

This chain joins TRBV12-3 or TRBV12-4 and TRBJ2-1, with a possible D match to TRBD1 (5 bases). The germline V and J ends were trimmed by 7 bases and 1 base, with 11 bases remaining between them. The CDR3 extends over 14 amino acids. CDR3 in amino acids: CASKNRGSYNEQFF. The CDR3 region has the DNA TGTGCCAGCAAGAATAGGGGATCCTACAATGAGCAGTTCTTC.

This clonotype was observed a handful of times. The J gene is TRBJ1-1, the V gene TRBV23-1; D gene ambiguous. TRBV23-1 is sorted into the ORF group, with uncertain function. CDR3 length: 16 amino acids. The V end was cut by 1 base, the J end by 1 base, with 13 bases between. CDR3: CASSQWWRTQNTEAFF. For the CDR3, the DNA is TGCGCCAGCAGTCAATGGTGGAGGACTCAGAACACTGAAGCTTTCTTT.

A few counts support this clonotype. J is TRBJ2-1 and V is TRBV9; 9 nucleotides align to TRBD2. Germline CDR1 is SGDLS and CDR2 is YYNGEE. The V and J ends lost 2 bases and 5 bases, in that order; junction bases with no gene match: 5. CDR3 length equals 15 residues. CDR3 residues: CASSVVEREDNEQFF. CDR3 bases: TGTGCCAGCAGCGTGGTCGAGCGGGAGGACAATGAGCAGTTCTTC.

This clonotype was observed a handful of times. The rearrangement joins TRBV24-1 to TRBJ2-1; TRBD1 or TRBD2 may be the D gene (5 bases each). V dropped 3 bases and J dropped 9 bases, with 14 bases sitting between them. Germline V lookup: CDR1 KGHDR, CDR2 SFDVKD. The CDR3 is 14 residues long. CDR3 protein: CATSDPGAPGEQFF. In DNA, the CDR3 is TGTGCCACCAGTGATCCCGGGGCCCCGGGTGAGCAGTTCTTC.

V and J are TRBV9 and TRBJ2-5; tentatively, D is TRBD1 (5 bases). CDR3 size: 14 residues. Trimming removed 0 bases at V and 7 bases at J, with 13 bases between. The germline gives CDR1 SGDLS, CDR2 YYNGEE. In nucleotides, the CDR3 is TGTGCCAGCAGCGTAGACAGGACGACGGGGACCCAGTACTTC. Its protein product is CASSVDRTTGTQYF. Drawing the rest from reference TRBV9 and TRBJ2-5, the complete variable domain is DSGVTQTPKHLITATGQRVTLRCSPRSGDLSVYWYQQSLDQGLQFLIQYYNGEERAKGNILERFSAQQFPDLHSELNLSSLELGDSALYFCASSVDRTTGTQYFGPGTRLLVL.

The chain carries TRBV5-1 and TRBJ2-1; 14 nucleotides agree with TRBD2. The CDR3 totals 15 residues. From germline, CDR1 is SGHRS and CDR2 YFSETQ. V trimming: 4 bases; J trimming: 8 bases; junction bases outside the gene matches: 5. CDR3 sequence reads: CASSRGTSGGDEQFF. In DNA form, the CDR3 reads TGCGCCAGCAGCCGTGGGACTAGCGGGGGCGATGAGCAGTTCTTC.

This chain connects TRBV2 to TRBJ1-5; D uncertain. The germline CDR1 and CDR2 sequences are SNHLY and FYNNEI. Trimming stripped 6 bases from V and 1 base from J, with 13 bases between. This CDR3 region has 15 residues. Written as DNA, the CDR3 is TGTGCCAGCAGAGAAATCGGCCTAAGCAATCAGCCCCAGCATTTT. Translation gives CASREIGLSNQPQHF.

The V call is TRBV7-6, the J call TRBJ2-3; TRBD2 agrees at 9 bases. V gave up 2 bases and J gave up 5 bases; unmatched junction bases: 5. The CDR3 has 15 amino acids. Germline V gene lookup returns CDR1 SGHVS and CDR2 FNYEAQ. The chain's CDR3 is CASSLWREGQDTQYF. The DNA for the CDR3 is TGTGCCAGCAGCTTATGGCGGGAGGGTCAAGATACGCAGTATTTT. Based on the CDR3 plus reference TRBV7-6 and TRBJ2-3, the full variable domain is GAGVSQSPRYKVTKRGQDVALRCDPISGHVSLYWYRQALGQGPEFLTYFNYEAQQDKSGLPNDRFSAERPEGSISTLTIQRTEQRDSAMYRCASSLWREGQDTQYFGPGTRLTVL.

The V and J genes are TRBV3-1 and TRBJ2-2, with TRBD2 as a possible D gene (6 bases). Trimming took off 11 bases at V and 5 bases at J, with 27 bases between the two ends. The length of the CDR3 is 17 residues. Per the germline V gene, CDR1 is LGHDT and CDR2 is YNNKEL (reference sequence). The DNA for the CDR3 is TGTGCCTTCTGTTTGGGGGGAGCTGAGTTGAGAACCGGGGAGCTGTTTTTT. It encodes CAFCLGGAELRTGELFF.

The CDR3 DNA is TGCAGTGCTAGACCAGGGGGCGCGGGCTACACCTTC. Translated: CSARPGGAGYTF. The V and J genes are TRBV20-1 and TRBJ1-2; 8 positions match TRBD1. The CDR3 consists of 12 residues. J was trimmed by 8 bases and V by 2 bases; bases with no gene match: 4. Germline assignment: CDR1 DFQATT and CDR2 SNEGSKA (reference sequence).

The sample holds a few counts of this clonotype. This chain connects TRBV21-1 to TRBJ2-6. TRBV21-1 is described as a pseudogene. This CDR3 contains 16 residues. CDR3 in amino acids: CASSKYVEPGANVLTF. The CDR3, as DNA: TGTGCCAGCAGCAAATATGTAGAGCCTGGGGCCAACGTCCTGACTTTC.